A single sample is the source of the 21 T cell receptor beta chains below, sequenced in a study of persistence of HIV-infected CD4 T cells. An overlapping HIV-1 Gag peptide pool stimulated these cells at roughly 0.97 ug/peptide/mL. CD4+ T cells upregulating both CD40 ligand and CD69 were sorted as responding cells. Their specific antigens are unknown. Sequencing used immunoSEQ version 4 in survey mode. The assay was immunoSEQ multiplex PCR, and TCRdb's table has in-frame clones only and misses some. The sample yields roughly 9,200 clones, roughly 85% seen once. This sample comprised CD4+ T cells sorted from PBMCs after approximately 19-hour stimulation, obtained from a patient who received antiretroviral therapy. Receptor source: an adult woman with HIV who was CMV-seropositive.

This clone showed up just a few times. The V call is TRBV27, the J call TRBJ2-1; D remains unclear. The CDR3 is 12 amino acids. The germline CDR1 and CDR2 sequences are MNHEY and SMNVEV (reference sequence). The V end lost 5 bases, the J end lost 4 bases, and 6 bases lay between the germline ends. CDR3: CASSPRYNEQFF. Written as DNA, the CDR3 is TGTGCCAGCAGTCCAAGATACAATGAGCAGTTCTTC.

The V gene is TRBV29-1, the J gene TRBJ2-7, with TRBD2 identical over 13 bases. The trim removed 4 bases at V and 5 bases at J, leaving 5 bases unmatched. This CDR3 has 14 residues. Germline V gene lookup returns CDR1 SQVTM and CDR2 ANQGSEA. The CDR3 protein is CSVVRTSGGDEQYF. As DNA, the CDR3 is TGCAGCGTTGTTCGGACTAGCGGGGGCGACGAGCAGTACTTC.

This chain links TRBV11-2 with TRBJ2-1, with unresolved D. V shed 3 bases and J shed 4 bases, with 22 bases lying between them. CDR3 size: 18 residues. The germline V gene has CDR1 SGHAT and CDR2 FQNNGV. CDR3 region: CASSFGSQFYTVYNEQFF. The CDR3 region has the DNA TGTGCCAGCAGCTTTGGCAGCCAATTCTACACCGTTTACAATGAGCAGTTCTTC.

This clone was seen once. The V gene is TRBV3-1 (or the pseudogene TRBV3-2), the J gene TRBJ1-1; unclear D gene. This CDR3 is 17 amino acids long. The germline CDR1 and CDR2 sequences are LGHDT and YNNKEL (reference sequence). The V and J ends lost 4 bases and 8 bases respectively, with 26 bases between them. The CDR3 spells CASSPQFYGVGNREAFF. In DNA, the CDR3 is TGTGCCAGCAGCCCACAATTTTACGGGGTTGGGAATCGGGAAGCTTTCTTT.

This clone is a singleton in its sample. The chain recombines TRBV18 with TRBJ2-1; maybe TRBD2 (6 bases). Germline V gene lookup returns CDR1 KGHSH and CDR2 LQKENI. The CDR3 is made up of 13 amino acids. V was clipped by 2 bases and J by 10 bases, with 12 bases between them. The CDR3 sequence: CASSPGGLGEQFF. The CDR3 coding sequence is TGTGCCAGCTCACCAGGGGGGTTAGGAGAGCAGTTCTTC.

This clone turned up a few times. The rearrangement links TRBV21-1 to TRBJ1-4; the D segment call TRBD1 is taken from the table without a DNA check. TRBV21-1 is termed a pseudogene. The CDR3 is 13 residues long. CDR3 amino acids: CASPRAFREKLFF. CDR3 sequence (DNA): TGTGCCAGCCCCAGGGCGTTTCGTGAAAAACTGTTTTTT.

The V and J genes are TRBV7-2 and TRBJ1-5; D is possibly TRBD1 (5 bases). Germline lookup yields CDR1 SGHTA and CDR2 FQGNSA. V was pared by 4 bases and J by 5 bases, with 18 bases between. CDR3 length: 16 amino acids. CDR3 in DNA: TGTGCCAGCAGCTCACTGGGGGGAGGGCGGGATCAGCCCCAGCATTTT. Amino acid sequence: CASSSLGGGRDQPQHF.

The chain's CDR3 is CASSLDGASFTSSYNEQFF. In DNA form, the CDR3 reads TGTGCCAGCAGCTTAGATGGGGCTAGCTTTACAAGCTCCTACAATGAGCAGTTCTTC. V usage is TRBV11-2 and J usage is TRBJ2-1; D tentatively fits TRBD1 or TRBD2 (5 bases each). The germline gives CDR1 SGHAT, CDR2 FQNNGV. The CDR3 has 19 residues. Trimming left V 0 bases short and J 0 bases short, with 18 bases between. Based on the CDR3 plus reference TRBV11-2 and TRBJ2-1, the full variable domain is EAGVAQSPRYKIIEKRQSVAFWCNPISGHATLYWYQQILGQGPKLLIQFQNNGVVDDSQLPKDRFSAERLKGVDSTLKIQPAKLEDSAVYLCASSLDGASFTSSYNEQFFGPGTRLTVL.

Notes on this clone: Because the CDR3 is missing its conserved closing phenylalanine or tryptophan, this is likely a read error. The DNA is omitted, as the CDR3 cannot be located on it reliably, and the CDR3 follows TCRdb's listing. The V call is TRBV5-5, the J call TRBJ1-4. The CDR3 has 15 amino acids, counting both end residues. CDR1 is SGHKS, CDR2 YYEKEE, per germline (reference sequence). The CDR3 loop reads CAGSSGPPLNEKLFL.

The chain has TRBV6-2 or TRBV6-3 and TRBJ2-6; D perhaps matches TRBD1 (6 bases). The CDR3 extends over 15 amino acids. Between the trimmed V and J ends, which lost 7 bases and 2 bases, there was a span of 12 bases. Per the germline V gene, CDR1 is MNHEY and CDR2 is SVGEGT. In DNA form, the CDR3 reads TGTGCCAGCAACCCTTCAGGGGCTGGGGCCAACGTCCTGACTTTC. Protein sequence: CASNPSGAGANVLTF.

This sequence joins TRBV6-1 and TRBJ1-1; TRBD1 might be the D (5 bases). Germline V gene lookup returns CDR1 MNHNS and CDR2 SASEGT. The CDR3 runs 15 residues. The ends were cut back, 2 bases at V and 3 bases at J, with 13 bases in the middle. CDR3 region: CASSETVAGYTEAFF. The CDR3, as DNA: TGTGCCAGCAGTGAAACTGTCGCAGGGTACACTGAAGCTTTCTTT.

The table lists this clone with a few counts. The rearrangement links TRBV25-1 to TRBJ1-1, with a weak D call TRBD1 (5 bases). Trimming pared 4 bases from V and 7 bases from J, leaving 10 bases between. Germline-derived CDR1 and CDR2 are MGHDK and SYGVNS. CDR3 length: 12 residues. CDR3 nucleotides: TGTGCCAGCAGTGGGGGCGGCTTTGAAGCTTTCTTT. Protein product: CASSGGGFEAFF. The whole variable domain, remainder taken from reference TRBV25-1 and TRBJ1-1, is EADIYQTPRYLVIGTGKKITLECSQTMGHDKMYWYQQDPGMELHLIHYSYGVNSTEKGDLSSESTVSRIRTEHFPLTLESARPSHTSQYLCASSGGGFEAFFGQGTRLTVV.

This clone was recorded once. The chain employs TRBV5-5 and TRBJ2-7; TRBD1 might be the D (6 bases). Trimming pared 4 bases from V and 4 bases from J, leaving 12 bases between. The CDR3 totals 13 residues. Germline assignment: CDR1 SGHKS and CDR2 YYEKEE (reference sequence). In DNA, the CDR3 is TGTGCCAGCAGCCTCGACAGGTATTACGAGCAGTACTTC. Translated, it gives CASSLDRYYEQYF.

The V call is TRBV2, the J call TRBJ1-3; perhaps TRBD1 as D (6 bases). Germline V gives CDR1 SNHLY, CDR2 FYNNEI. Trimming removed 7 bases from V and 0 bases from J, with 10 bases in between. The CDR3 is 14 amino acids. CDR3 region: CASMLQGSGNTIYF. The CDR3 region has the DNA TGTGCCAGCATGCTACAGGGCTCTGGAAACACCATATATTTT.

The chain recombines TRBV18 with TRBJ2-2; 7 nucleotides match TRBD1. Per germline, CDR1 KGHSH and CDR2 LQKENI. The V and J ends lost 3 bases and 5 bases, in that order; junction bases with no gene match: 9. This CDR3 region has 16 residues. The CDR3 loop reads CASSPQMTGLTGELFF. The CDR3 nucleotides are TGTGCCAGCTCACCGCAGATGACAGGGCTTACCGGGGAGCTGTTTTTT.

V usage is TRBV5-1 and J usage is TRBJ2-3, with 7 bases identical to TRBD1. The CDR3 is 15 residues long. The germline V gene has CDR1 SGHRS and CDR2 YFSETQ. Trimming took 3 bases from V and 4 from J; bases not matched to a gene: 8. The CDR3 is CASSSRGSAADTQYF. The CDR3 DNA follows: TGCGCCAGCAGCTCCAGGGGGAGTGCGGCAGATACGCAGTATTTT.

The J gene is TRBJ2-2, the V gene TRBV27; 10 nucleotides agree with TRBD1. This CDR3 is 17 amino acids long. Germline V gene data show CDR1 as MNHEY and CDR2 as SMNVEV (reference sequence). Trimming removed 3 bases from V and 0 bases from J; junction bases left unmatched: 4. In DNA, the CDR3 is TGTGCCAGCAGTTTGAGACAGGGGGCCTCGAACACCGGGGAGCTGTTTTTT. This translates into CASSLRQGASNTGELFF.

V usage is TRBV7-8 and J usage is TRBJ2-5, with 16 bases lining up with TRBD2. V was clipped by 1 base and J by 4 bases; unmatched bases: 12. CDR3 length equals 20 residues. The V gene's germline CDR1 is SGHVS and CDR2 FQNEAQ. CDR3 amino acids: CASSLVGSLGLAGGGETQYF. The CDR3 coding sequence is TGTGCCAGCAGCTTAGTAGGGTCCCTGGGACTAGCGGGGGGGGGAGAGACCCAGTACTTC.

This sequence joins TRBV5-1 and TRBJ2-3; 7 nucleotides match TRBD2. Germline lookup yields CDR1 SGHRS and CDR2 YFSETQ. The CDR3 runs to 15 residues. V gave up 1 base and J gave up 2 bases; unmatched junction bases: 4. The CDR3 spells CASSLPLAATDTQYF. In DNA, the CDR3 is TGCGCCAGCAGCTTGCCCCTAGCGGCCACAGATACGCAGTATTTT.

This clone was found once. The J gene is TRBJ1-6, the V gene TRBV3-1 (or the pseudogene TRBV3-2); unclear D gene. There are 15 residues in the CDR3. Trimming removed 0 bases from V and 9 bases from J, with 12 bases in between. Germline CDR1 and CDR2: LGHDT and YNNKEL (reference sequence). CDR3 loop: CASSQESGGFSPLHF. CDR3 sequence (DNA): TGTGCCAGCAGCCAAGAAAGTGGCGGGTTTTCACCCCTCCACTTT.

The gene calls are TRBV19 and TRBJ1-1, with 7 nucleotides matching TRBD1. The germline V gene encodes CDR1 LNHDA and CDR2 SQIVND (reference sequence). V trimming: 1 base; J trimming: 4 bases; junction bases outside the gene matches: 9. CDR3 size: 16 residues. As DNA, the CDR3 is TGTGCCAGTAGTATAGGTTGGCGCCAGGGGGGCACTGAAGCTTTCTTT. Its protein product is CASSIGWRQGGTEAFF. Variable domain in full (rest from reference TRBV19 and TRBJ1-1): DGGITQSPKYLFRKEGQNVTLSCEQNLNHDAMYWYRQDPGQGLRLIYYSQIVNDFQKGDIAEGYSVSREKKESFPLTVTSAQKNPTAFYLCASSIGWRQGGTEAFFGQGTRLTVV.